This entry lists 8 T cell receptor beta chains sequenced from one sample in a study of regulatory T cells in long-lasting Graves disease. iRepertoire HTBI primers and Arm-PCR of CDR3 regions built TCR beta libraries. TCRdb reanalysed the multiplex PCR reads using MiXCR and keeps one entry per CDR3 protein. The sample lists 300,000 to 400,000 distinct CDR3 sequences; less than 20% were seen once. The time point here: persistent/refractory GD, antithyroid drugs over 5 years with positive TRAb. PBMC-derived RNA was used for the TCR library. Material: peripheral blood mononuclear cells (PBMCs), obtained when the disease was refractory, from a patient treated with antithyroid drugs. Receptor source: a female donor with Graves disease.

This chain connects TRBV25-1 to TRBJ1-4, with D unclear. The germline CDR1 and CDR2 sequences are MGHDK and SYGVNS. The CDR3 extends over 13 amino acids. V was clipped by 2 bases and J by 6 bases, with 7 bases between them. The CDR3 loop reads CASSEEWDEKLFF. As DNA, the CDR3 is TGTGCCAGCAGTGAAGAGTGGGATGAAAAACTGTTTTTT. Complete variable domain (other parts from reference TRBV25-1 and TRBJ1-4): EADIYQTPRYLVIGTGKKITLECSQTMGHDKMYWYQQDPGMELHLIHYSYGVNSTEKGDLSSESTVSRIRTEHFPLTLESARPSHTSQYLCASSEEWDEKLFFGSGTQLSVL.

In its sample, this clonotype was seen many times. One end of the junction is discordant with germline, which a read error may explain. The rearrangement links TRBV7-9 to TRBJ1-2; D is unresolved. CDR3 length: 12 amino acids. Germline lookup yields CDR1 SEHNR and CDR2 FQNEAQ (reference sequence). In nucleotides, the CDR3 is TGTGCCAACAGCTTTTATTCCGATGGCTACACCTTC. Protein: CANSFYSDGYTF.

The CDR3 DNA sequence: TGTGCCAGCGGGACTTCCGAAGAGACCCAGTACTTC. The encoded protein is CASGTSEETQYF. The chain carries TRBV12-3 or TRBV12-4 and TRBJ2-5, with D possibly being TRBD2 (6 bases). V lost 8 bases, J lost 3 bases, and 10 bases lay in between. The CDR3 length is 12 residues.

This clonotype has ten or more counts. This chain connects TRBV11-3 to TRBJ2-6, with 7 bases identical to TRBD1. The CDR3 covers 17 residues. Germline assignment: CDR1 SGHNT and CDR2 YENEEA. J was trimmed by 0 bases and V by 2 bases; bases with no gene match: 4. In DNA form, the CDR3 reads TGTGCCAGCAGCTTACGCAGGGGGAACTCTGGGGCCAACGTCCTGACTTTC. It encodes CASSLRRGNSGANVLTF.

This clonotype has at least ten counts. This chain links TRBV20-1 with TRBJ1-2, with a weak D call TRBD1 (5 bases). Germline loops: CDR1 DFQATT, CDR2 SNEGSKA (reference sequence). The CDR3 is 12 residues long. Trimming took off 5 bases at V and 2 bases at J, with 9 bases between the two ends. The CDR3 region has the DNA TGCAGTGCTGGGACGCAAAACTATGGCTACACCTTC. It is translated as CSAGTQNYGYTF.

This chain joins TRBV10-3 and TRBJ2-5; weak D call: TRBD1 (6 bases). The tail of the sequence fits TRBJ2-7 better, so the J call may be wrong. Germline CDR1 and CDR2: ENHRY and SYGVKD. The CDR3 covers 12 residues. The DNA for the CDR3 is TGTGCCACCACAGGGTTCTCCTACGAGCAGTACTTC. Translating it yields CATTGFSYEQYF.

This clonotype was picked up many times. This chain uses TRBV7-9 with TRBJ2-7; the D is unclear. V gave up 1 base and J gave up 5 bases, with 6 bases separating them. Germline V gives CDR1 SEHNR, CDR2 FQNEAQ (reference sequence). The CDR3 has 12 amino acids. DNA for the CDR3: TGTGCCAGCAGCTTAGGGTTTAACGAGCAGTACTTC. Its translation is CASSLGFNEQYF.

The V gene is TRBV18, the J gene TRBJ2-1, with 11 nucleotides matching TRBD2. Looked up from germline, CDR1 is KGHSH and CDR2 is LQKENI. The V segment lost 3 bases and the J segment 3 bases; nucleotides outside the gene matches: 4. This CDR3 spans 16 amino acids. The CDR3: CASSPNSGGGYNEQFF. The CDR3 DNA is TGTGCCAGCTCACCGAATAGCGGGGGGGGCTACAATGAGCAGTTCTTC.